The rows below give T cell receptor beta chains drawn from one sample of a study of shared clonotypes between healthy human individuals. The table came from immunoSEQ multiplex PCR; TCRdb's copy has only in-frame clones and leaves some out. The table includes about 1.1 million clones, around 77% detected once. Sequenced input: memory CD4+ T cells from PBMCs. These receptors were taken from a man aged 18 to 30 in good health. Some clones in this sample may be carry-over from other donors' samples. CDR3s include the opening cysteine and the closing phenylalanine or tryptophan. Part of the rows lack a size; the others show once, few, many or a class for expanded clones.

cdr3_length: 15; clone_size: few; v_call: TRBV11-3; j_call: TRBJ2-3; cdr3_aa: CASSLGDRNRDTQYF
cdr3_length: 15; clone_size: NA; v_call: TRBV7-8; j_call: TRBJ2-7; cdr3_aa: CASSLLDISSYEQYF
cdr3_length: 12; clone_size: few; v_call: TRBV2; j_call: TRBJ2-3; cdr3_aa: CASRQGTDTQYF
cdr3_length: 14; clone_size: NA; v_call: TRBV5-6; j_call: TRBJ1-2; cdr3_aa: CASSLEPGGYGYTF
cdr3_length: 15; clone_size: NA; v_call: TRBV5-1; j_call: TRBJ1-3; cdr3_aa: CASSLGGQDGNTIYF
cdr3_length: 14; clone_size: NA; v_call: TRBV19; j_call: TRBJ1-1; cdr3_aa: CASRTQGAKAEAFF
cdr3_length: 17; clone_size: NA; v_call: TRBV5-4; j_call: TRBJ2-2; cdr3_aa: CASSLGAGGANTGELFF
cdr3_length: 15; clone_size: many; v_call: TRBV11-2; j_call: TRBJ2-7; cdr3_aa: CASSLDRTPSYEQYF
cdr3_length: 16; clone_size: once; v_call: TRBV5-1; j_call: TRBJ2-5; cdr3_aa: CASSLGLAGGWETQYF
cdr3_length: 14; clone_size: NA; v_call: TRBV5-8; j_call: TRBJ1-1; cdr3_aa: CASSSLGRNTEAFF
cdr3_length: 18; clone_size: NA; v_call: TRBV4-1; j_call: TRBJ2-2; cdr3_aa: CASSQGGATIRNTGELFF
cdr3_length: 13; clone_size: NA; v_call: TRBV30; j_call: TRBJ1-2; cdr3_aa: CAWSVRENYGYTF
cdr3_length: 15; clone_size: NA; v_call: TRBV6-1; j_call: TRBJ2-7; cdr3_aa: CASREGAGGPGEQYF
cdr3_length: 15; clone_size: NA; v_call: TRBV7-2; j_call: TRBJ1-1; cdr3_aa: CASSPSWGRNTEAFF
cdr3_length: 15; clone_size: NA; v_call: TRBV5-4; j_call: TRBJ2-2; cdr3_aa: CASTPRAGGTGELFF
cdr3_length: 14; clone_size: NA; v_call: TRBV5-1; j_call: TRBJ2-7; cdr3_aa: CASSLRWDSGERYF
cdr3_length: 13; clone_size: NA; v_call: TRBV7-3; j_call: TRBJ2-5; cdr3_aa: CASSPTGGETQYF
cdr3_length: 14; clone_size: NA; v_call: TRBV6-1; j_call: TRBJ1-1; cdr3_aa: CASRVDRVGTEAFF
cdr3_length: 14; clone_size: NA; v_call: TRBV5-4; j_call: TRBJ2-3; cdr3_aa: CASSPDYATDTQYF
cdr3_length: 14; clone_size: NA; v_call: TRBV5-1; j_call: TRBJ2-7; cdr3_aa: CASSPTGLSYEQYF
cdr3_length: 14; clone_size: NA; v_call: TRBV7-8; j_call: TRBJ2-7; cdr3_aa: CASSSLAGSYEQYF
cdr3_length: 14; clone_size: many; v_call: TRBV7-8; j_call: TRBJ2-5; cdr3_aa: CASLDARSSETQYF
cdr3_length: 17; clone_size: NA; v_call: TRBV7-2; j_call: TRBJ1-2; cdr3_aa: CASSQTLSGTGGHGYTF
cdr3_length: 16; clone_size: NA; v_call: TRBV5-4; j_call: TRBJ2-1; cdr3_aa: CASSPPGAGSWNEQFF
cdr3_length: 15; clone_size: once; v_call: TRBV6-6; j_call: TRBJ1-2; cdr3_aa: CASSYSGAPSYGYTF
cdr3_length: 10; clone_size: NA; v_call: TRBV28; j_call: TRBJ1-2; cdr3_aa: CASKRGGYTF
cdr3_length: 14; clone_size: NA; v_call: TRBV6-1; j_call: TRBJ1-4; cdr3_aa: CASSLTATNEKLFF
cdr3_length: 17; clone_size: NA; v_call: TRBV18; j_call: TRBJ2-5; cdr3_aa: CASSPSIGTGAVETQYF
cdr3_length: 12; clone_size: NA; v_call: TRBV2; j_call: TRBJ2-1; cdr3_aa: CASSVRGDEQFF
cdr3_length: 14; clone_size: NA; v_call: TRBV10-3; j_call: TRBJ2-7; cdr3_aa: CAISSGLVVSEQYF
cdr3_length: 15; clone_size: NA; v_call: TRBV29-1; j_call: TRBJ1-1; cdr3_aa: CSVKKWTGPNDEAFF